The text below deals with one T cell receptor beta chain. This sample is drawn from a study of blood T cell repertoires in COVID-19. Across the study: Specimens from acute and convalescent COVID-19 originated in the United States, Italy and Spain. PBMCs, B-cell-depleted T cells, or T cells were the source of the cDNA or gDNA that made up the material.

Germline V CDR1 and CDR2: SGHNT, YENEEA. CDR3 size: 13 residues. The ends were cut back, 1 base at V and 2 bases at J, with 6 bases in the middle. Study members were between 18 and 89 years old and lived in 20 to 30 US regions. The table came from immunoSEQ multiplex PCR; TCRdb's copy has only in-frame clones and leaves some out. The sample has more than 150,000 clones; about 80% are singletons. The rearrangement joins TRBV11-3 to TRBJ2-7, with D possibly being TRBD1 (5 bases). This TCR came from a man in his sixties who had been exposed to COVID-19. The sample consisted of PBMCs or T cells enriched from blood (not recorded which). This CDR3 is CASSLGGPYEQYF. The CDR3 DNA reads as TGTGCCAGCAGCTTAGGGGGCCCCTACGAGCAGTACTTC.